The present T cell receptor beta chain was sequenced within a study of naive and memory T cell subsets. This clonotype was detected a few times. The library had UMIs added by 3' ligation of an oligonucleotide to TCR cDNA. The SP2 primer and nested alpha and beta constant region primers amplified ligated cDNA in four rounds. TCRdb passed the 5' RACE reads through MiXCR, listing each CDR3 protein once. The data hold around 56,000 distinct CDR3 sequences, with approximately 8% observed a single time. The CDR3 has 12 residues. V lost 0 bases, J lost 5 bases, and 5 bases lay in between. Per germline, CDR1 MNHNS and CDR2 SASEGT.

The receptor comes from a female donor in good health. The chain carries TRBV6-1 and TRBJ2-7; the D is unclear. The CDR3 DNA reads as TGTGCCAGCAGTGAAGCGCTAAACGAGCAGTACTTC. Encoded protein: CASSEALNEQYF.